This T cell receptor (beta chain) appears in the sequencing data of a study of identical twins. Per germline, CDR1 SGDLS and CDR2 YYNGEE. V gave up 2 bases and J gave up 3 bases, with 12 bases separating them. This CDR3 has 14 amino acids. TCRdb used MiXCR to reprocess the 5' RACE reads, holding one entry per CDR3 protein. This table has approximately 220,000 distinct CDR3 sequences, around 6.8% appearing once. This clonotype was detected ten times or more. These records were also assigned to another study, of yellow fever vaccine responses in identical twins.

The chain is built from TRBV9 and TRBJ2-7; D not resolved. The sequencing sample was made of memory (CD45RO+) T cells sorted from blood. The receptor comes from a woman aged 18-35 years in good health. The CDR3 spells CASSVQDKGYEQYF. CDR3 nucleotide sequence: TGTGCCAGCAGCGTCCAAGATAAGGGCTACGAGCAGTACTTC.